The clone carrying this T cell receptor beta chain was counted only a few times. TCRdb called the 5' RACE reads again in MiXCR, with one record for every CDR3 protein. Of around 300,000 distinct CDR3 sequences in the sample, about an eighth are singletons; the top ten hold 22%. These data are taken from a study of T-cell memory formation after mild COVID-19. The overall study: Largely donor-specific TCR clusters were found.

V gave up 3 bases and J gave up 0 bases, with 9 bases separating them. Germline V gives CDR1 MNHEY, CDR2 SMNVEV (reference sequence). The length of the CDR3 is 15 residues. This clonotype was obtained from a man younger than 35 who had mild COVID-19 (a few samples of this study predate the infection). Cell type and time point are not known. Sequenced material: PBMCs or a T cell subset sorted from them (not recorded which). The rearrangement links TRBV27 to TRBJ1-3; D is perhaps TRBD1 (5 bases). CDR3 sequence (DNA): TGTGCCAGCAGTTTTAGAGGACACTCTGGAAACACCATATATTTT. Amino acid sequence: CASSFRGHSGNTIYF.